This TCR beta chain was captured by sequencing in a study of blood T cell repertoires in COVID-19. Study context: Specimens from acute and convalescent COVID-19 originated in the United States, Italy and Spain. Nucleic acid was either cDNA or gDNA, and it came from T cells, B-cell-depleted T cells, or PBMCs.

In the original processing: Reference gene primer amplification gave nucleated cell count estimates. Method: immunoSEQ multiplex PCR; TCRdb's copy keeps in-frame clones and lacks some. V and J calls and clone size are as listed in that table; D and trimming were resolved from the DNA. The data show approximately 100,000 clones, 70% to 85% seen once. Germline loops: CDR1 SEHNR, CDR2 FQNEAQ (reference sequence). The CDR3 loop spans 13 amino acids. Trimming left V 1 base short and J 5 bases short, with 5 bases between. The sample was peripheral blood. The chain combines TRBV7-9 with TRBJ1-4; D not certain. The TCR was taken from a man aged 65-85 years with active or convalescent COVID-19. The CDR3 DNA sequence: TGTGCCAGCAGCTTAGAGCCCAATGAAAAACTGTTTTTT. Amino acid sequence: CASSLEPNEKLFF. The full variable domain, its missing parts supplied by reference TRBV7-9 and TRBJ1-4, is DTGVSQNPRHKITKRGQNVTFRCDPISEHNRLYWYRQTLGQGPEFLTYFQNEAQLEKSRLLSDRFSAERPKGSFSTLEIQRTEQGDSAMYLCASSLEPNEKLFFGSGTQLSVL.